Given below is one T cell receptor beta chain in context. Its antigen is unknown. This sample is part of a study of T cells in Graves' hyperthyroidism and ophthalmopathy. Study-wide findings and caveats: Separation of ophthalmopathy from stable hyperthyroidism was achieved by a 13 V-J model. Within blood appeared most thyroid clonotypes that had expanded above 0.001.

Amplification targeted TCR beta CDR3 regions from RNA transcripts. RT-PCR in the first round (using the HTBI primer set) targeted the TCR CDR3. TCRdb independently ran MiXCR on the multiplex PCR reads; one entry per CDR3 protein. This sample has 95,000 to 110,000 distinct CDR3 sequences; roughly 15% occur once, and the top ten carry around two fifths. Based on clinical symptoms, serum thyroxine and TRAb, thyroid ultrasound and orbital computed tomography, diagnoses were reached. The CDR3 is 15 residues long. The germline V gene encodes CDR1 SGHAT and CDR2 FQNNGV. V shed 5 bases and J 4 bases; nucleotides not matched to a gene: 9.

The origin of this receptor is a woman in her 50s with Graves' hyperthyroidism. Sequencing input: blood. V is TRBV11-2 and J is TRBJ1-2, with 8 bases lining up with TRBD1. CDR3 in amino acids: CASSVQGAPTYGYTF. In DNA form, the CDR3 reads TGTGCCAGCAGCGTGCAGGGGGCTCCTACCTATGGCTACACCTTC.